A selection of T cell receptor beta chains follows, all from one sample in a study of T cell responses to AZD1222 COVID-19 vaccine. Repertoires were generated with immunoSEQ multiplex PCR, while TCRdb's copy carries only in-frame clones and drops some. The table includes around 80,000 clones, 80% to 90% detected once. The specimen was peripheral blood, collected 28 days after the second AZD1222 dose. The receptors here all came from an adult who received the AZD1222 COVID-19 vaccine. Both conserved end residues are part of each CDR3. The D gene is left open where the match is weak. Clone size is given for some rows only: seen once, a few or many times, or a class if the clone is expanded.

>once|TRBJ2-7|TRBV6-5|TRBD1
CASTYRGRSGEQYF
TGTGCCAGCACCTACAGGGGGAGGTCGGGCGAGCAGTACTTC
>.|TRBJ2-2|TRBV10-1|.
CASSERRGTGELFF
TGCGCCAGCAGTGAGAGAAGGGGCACCGGGGAGCTGTTTTTT
>few|TRBJ2-2|TRBV6-5|TRBD1
CASTIGTVNTGELFF
TGTGCCAGCACCATCGGGACAGTAAACACCGGGGAGCTGTTTTTT
>.|TRBJ2-7|TRBV6-5|.
CASSLSPGYEQYF
TGTGCCAGCAGCCTTTCCCCCGGCTACGAGCAGTACTTC
>.|TRBJ2-3|TRBV20-1|.
CSASTGFNTDTQYF
TGCAGTGCTAGTACGGGGTTTAACACAGATACGCAGTATTTT
>once|TRBJ1-2|TRBV28|TRBD1
CASSSLDREDYGYTF
TGTGCCAGCAGTTCTCTGGACAGGGAGGACTATGGCTACACCTTC
>.|TRBJ2-3|TRBV30|.
CASLYLGTQYF
TGTGCCTCGCTCTACCTAGGCACGCAGTATTTT
>.|TRBJ2-7|TRBV4-1|.
CASSQTGIVSSYEQYF
TGCGCCAGCAGCCAAACGGGGATAGTGAGCTCCTACGAGCAGTACTTC
>few|TRBJ1-5|TRBV30|.
CAWSLKNSNQPQHF
TGTGCCTGGAGCCTAAAGAATAGCAATCAGCCCCAGCATTTT
>.|TRBJ2-5|TRBV6-5|.
CASSYSNSQETQYF
TGTGCCAGCAGTTACTCGAACAGCCAAGAGACCCAGTACTTC
>.|TRBJ1-2|TRBV27|TRBD1
CASSSTGLLDGYTF
TGTGCCAGCAGTTCGACAGGGCTTCTCGATGGCTACACCTTC
>.|TRBJ1-6|TRBV7-8|TRBD1
CASSLWDRVNSPLHF
TGTGCCAGCAGCCTATGGGACAGGGTGAATTCACCCCTCCACTTT
>.|TRBJ1-1|TRBV7-2|.
CASSFGMNTEAFF
TGTGCCAGCAGCTTTGGGATGAACACTGAAGCTTTCTTT
>.|TRBJ2-6|TRBV28|.
CASELSGANVLTF
TGTGCCAGCGAACTTTCTGGGGCCAACGTCCTGACTTTC
>.|TRBJ1-5|TRBV7-8|TRBD1
CASSLRRDRGMNQPQHF
TGTGCCAGCAGCTTGCGCCGGGACAGGGGAATGAATCAGCCCCAGCATTTT
>.|TRBJ2-7|TRBV14|.
CASSPTDEYEQYF
TGTGCCAGCAGCCCAACTGACGAGTACGAGCAGTACTTC
>.|TRBJ2-1|TRBV30|.
CAWSPNPDNEQFF
TGTGCCTGGAGTCCAAACCCAGACAATGAGCAGTTCTTC
>.|TRBJ1-1|TRBV11-2|.
CASSRGRREGVNTEAFF
TGTGCCAGCAGTCGGGGGAGACGGGAGGGGGTGAACACTGAAGCTTTCTTT
>few|TRBJ1-6|TRBV3-1/TRBV3-2|.
CASSQGRDSPLHF
TGTGCCAGCAGCCAAGGAAGGGATTCACCCCTCCACTTT
>.|TRBJ1-1|TRBV5-1|.
CASSSLRGGDAEAFF
TGCGCCAGCAGCTCCCTGAGGGGAGGGGACGCTGAAGCTTTCTTT
>few|TRBJ1-1|TRBV14|TRBD1
CASSQQGDTEAFF
TGTGCCAGCAGCCAACAGGGGGACACTGAAGCTTTCTTT
>few|TRBJ1-2|TRBV5-5|TRBD1
CASSWTGDYGYTF
TGTGCCAGCAGCTGGACAGGGGACTATGGCTACACCTTC
>few|TRBJ2-5|TRBV5-1|.
CASSLGLETQYF
TGCGCCAGCAGCTTGGGTTTGGAGACCCAGTACTTC
>.|TRBJ2-7|TRBV7-9|.
CASCLGSYEQYF
TGTGCCAGCTGTCTGGGCTCCTACGAGCAGTACTTC
>.|TRBJ2-1|TRBV5-4|.
CASSLSSHNEQFF
TGTGCCAGCAGCTTGTCATCGCATAATGAGCAGTTCTTC
>.|TRBJ1-6|TRBV28|.
CASSRDSPLHF
TGTGCCAGCAGTAGAGATTCACCCCTCCACTTT
>.|TRBJ1-5|TRBV6-1|.
CASSEAGVGNQPQHF
TGTGCCAGCAGTGAAGCAGGGGTGGGCAATCAGCCCCAGCATTTT
>.|TRBJ2-7|TRBV15|.
CATSRGQFSEQYF
TGTGCCACCAGCAGAGGACAGTTCAGCGAGCAGTACTTC
>.|TRBJ1-1|TRBV28|.
CASSSGYNTEAFF
TGTGCCAGCAGTAGTGGGTATAACACTGAAGCTTTCTTT
>.|TRBJ1-2|TRBV5-4|.
CASNHPDSQNYGYTF
TGTGCCAGCAACCACCCAGACAGCCAAAACTATGGCTACACCTTC
>.|TRBJ2-1|TRBV7-8|.
CASSPYVATYNEQFF
TGTGCCAGCAGCCCATATGTAGCCACTTACAATGAGCAGTTCTTC
>.|TRBJ1-5|TRBV7-8|TRBD1
CASSAGGIGNQPQHF
TGTGCCAGCAGTGCAGGGGGCATTGGCAATCAGCCCCAGCATTTT